These 2 T cell receptor beta chains came from one sample sequenced in a study of T cell responses to AZD1222 COVID-19 vaccine. TCRdb's table, derived via immunoSEQ multiplex PCR, lists solely in-frame clones and lacks some. The sample lists tens of thousands of clones; 80% to 90% were seen once. Sample: peripheral blood, taken 28 days after the second AZD1222 dose. The receptor source for this set is an adult who received the AZD1222 COVID-19 vaccine.

This chain joins TRBV24-1 and TRBJ2-3, with a tentative D call TRBD2 (6 bases). The CDR3 is 17 amino acids. CDR1 and CDR2 (germline): KGHDR, SFDVKD. Deletions cut 4 bases from V and 1 base from J, with 17 bases between. The CDR3 bases are TGTGCCACCAGTGACCAGGGACTCCTCGGGGGCACAGATACGCAGTATTTT. It encodes CATSDQGLLGGTDTQYF.

With regard to this clone: Relative to the germline gene, one junction end is altered; a read error may explain this. The chain is built from TRBV7-7 and TRBJ2-5; D call uncertain. This CDR3 has 15 amino acids. Germline CDR1 and CDR2: SSHAT and FNYEAQ (reference sequence). The CDR3 DNA reads as TGTGCTAGCAGCCCAAGTTTTGTAAACCAAGAGACCCAGTACTTC. Amino acid sequence: CASSPSFVNQETQYF.